This entry lists 21 T cell receptor beta chains sequenced from one sample in a study of CD8 T cells in Susac syndrome. The RNA, about 0.45 to 1 ug, was put through reverse transcription using random hexamers. Each CDR3 protein is one row after TCRdb ran MiXCR on the immunoSEQ multiplex PCR reads. The top ten hold approximately 0.17% of the sample, which has about 150,000 distinct CDR3 sequences, roughly 95% seen once. The sequenced sample consisted of CD4+ T cells from PBMCs. Source of these receptors: a human donor with Susac syndrome.

This chain links TRBV15 with TRBJ2-5; TRBD2 matches at 7 bases. V shed 7 bases and J 0 bases; nucleotides not matched to a gene: 14. CDR1 is LNHNV and CDR2 is YYDKDF in the germline V gene (reference sequence). This CDR3 is built from 17 residues. Written as DNA, the CDR3 is TGTGCCACCATCCCCCATCTGGGAGCGGGGAACCAAGAGACCCAGTACTTC. This encodes CATIPHLGAGNQETQYF.

In this sample, this clonotype turned up once. The chain uses TRBV29-1 and TRBJ2-7; D gene unclear. This CDR3 region has 12 residues. V dropped 4 bases and J dropped 2 bases, with 9 bases sitting between them. Germline V CDR1 and CDR2: SQVTM, ANQGSEA. The CDR3 is CSVAGGTYEQYF. The CDR3 coding sequence is TGCAGCGTTGCGGGTGGCACCTACGAGCAGTACTTC.

The sample holds one count of this clonotype. The chain carries TRBV7-2 and TRBJ2-5; no clear D. The CDR3 has 12 amino acids. CDR1 is SGHTA, CDR2 FQGNSA, per germline. V shed 4 bases and J shed 5 bases, with 8 bases lying between them. This chain's CDR3 is CASSWARETQYF. CDR3 sequence (DNA): TGTGCCAGCAGCTGGGCCCGGGAGACCCAGTACTTC.

This clonotype showed up just once. J is TRBJ1-4 and V is TRBV9; no clear D gene. This CDR3 has 14 residues. V shed 0 bases and J shed 8 bases, with 11 bases lying between them. From germline, CDR1 is SGDLS and CDR2 YYNGEE. CDR3 residues: CASSVGSVGEKLFF. In DNA form, the CDR3 reads TGTGCCAGCAGCGTAGGGTCGGTCGGGGAAAAACTGTTTTTT. The whole variable domain, remainder taken from reference TRBV9 and TRBJ1-4, is DSGVTQTPKHLITATGQRVTLRCSPRSGDLSVYWYQQSLDQGLQFLIQYYNGEERAKGNILERFSAQQFPDLHSELNLSSLELGDSALYFCASSVGSVGEKLFFGSGTQLSVL.

The V call is TRBV3-1, the J call TRBJ2-1; 10 bases fit TRBD1. Per germline, CDR1 LGHDT and CDR2 YNNKEL (reference sequence). V gave up 8 bases and J gave up 4 bases; unmatched junction bases: 2. There are 13 residues in the CDR3. CDR3 sequence reads: CASGDRGYNEQFF. CDR3 bases: TGTGCCAGCGGGGACAGGGGTTACAATGAGCAGTTCTTC.

This sequence joins TRBV20-1 and TRBJ1-5; a weak D match, TRBD1 (6 bases). CDR1 is DFQATT and CDR2 is SNEGSKA in the germline V gene (reference sequence). Trimming pared 4 bases from V and 3 bases from J, leaving 10 bases between. The CDR3 length is 13 residues. The CDR3: CSATGQSNQPQHF. The CDR3 region has the DNA TGCAGTGCTACAGGACAGTCCAATCAGCCCCAGCATTTT.

The chain has TRBV5-4 and TRBJ2-7; TRBD1 aligns across 8 bases. Germline V gene sequence: CDR1 SGHNT, CDR2 YYREEE (reference sequence). J gave up 2 bases and V 2 bases, and 3 bases lay outside the gene matches. The CDR3 is 14 residues long. This CDR3 is CASSLETGAYEQYF. CDR3 nucleotides: TGTGCCAGCAGCTTAGAGACAGGGGCCTACGAGCAGTACTTC. The whole variable domain, remainder taken from reference TRBV5-4 and TRBJ2-7, is ETGVTQSPTHLIKTRGQQVTLRCSSQSGHNTVSWYQQALGQGPQFIFQYYREEENGRGNFPPRFSGLQFPNYSSELNVNALELDDSALYLCASSLETGAYEQYFGPGTRLTVT.

This sequence joins TRBV7-2 and TRBJ2-1; D unresolved. The CDR3 loop spans 11 amino acids. V lost 3 bases, J lost 9 bases, and 6 bases lay in between. CDR1 is SGHTA and CDR2 is FQGNSA in the germline V gene. CDR3 sequence: CASSLHLEQFF. Here the CDR3 DNA reads TGTGCCAGCAGCTTGCATCTTGAGCAGTTCTTC.

The J gene is TRBJ1-4, the V gene TRBV10-3, with D possibly TRBD1 on 5 matching bases. Trimming removed 7 bases at V and 6 bases at J, with 9 bases between. CDR1 is ENHRY, CDR2 SYGVKD, per germline. The CDR3 is made up of 12 amino acids. This chain's CDR3 is CAIIGGDEKLFF. The CDR3 region has the DNA TGTGCCATCATTGGGGGTGATGAAAAACTGTTTTTT.

J is TRBJ2-2 and V is TRBV6-5; D might be TRBD2 (5 bases). From germline, CDR1 is MNHEY and CDR2 SVGAGI. The CDR3 is 15 amino acids. V was shortened by 8 bases and J by 6 bases, with 19 bases between the two germline ends. Here the CDR3 DNA reads TGTGCCAGCTCCCTAGAGGGCCCGACGCCCGGGGAGCTGTTTTTT. It specifies CASSLEGPTPGELFF.

The chain has TRBV3-1 and TRBJ1-5; no clear D gene. Deletions cut 1 base from V and 4 bases from J, with 11 bases between. The CDR3 has 15 residues. The germline CDR1 and CDR2 sequences are LGHDT and YNNKEL (reference sequence). CDR3: CASSQVPGVNQPQHF. As DNA, the CDR3 is TGTGCCAGCAGCCAAGTACCCGGGGTTAATCAGCCCCAGCATTTT. The whole variable domain, filled in from reference TRBV3-1 and TRBJ1-5, reads DTAVSQTPKYLVTQMGNDKSIKCEQNLGHDTMYWYKQDSKKFLKIMFSYNNKELIINETVPNRFSPKSPDKAHLNLHINSLELGDSAVYFCASSQVPGVNQPQHFGDGTRLSIL.

The rearrangement links TRBV24-1 to TRBJ2-2; D gene ambiguous. The CDR3 covers 14 residues. The V and J ends lost 1 base and 9 bases respectively, with 11 bases between them. Germline assignment: CDR1 KGHDR and CDR2 SFDVKD. Here the CDR3 reads CATSDFRSPWELFF. The DNA for the CDR3 is TGTGCCACCAGTGATTTCCGTTCCCCCTGGGAGCTGTTTTTT.

The rearrangement uses TRBV3-1 and TRBJ2-4, with a tentative D call TRBD1 (5 bases). Per germline, CDR1 LGHDT and CDR2 YNNKEL (reference sequence). The CDR3 is made up of 14 amino acids. V gave up 2 bases and J gave up 4 bases, with 9 bases separating them. The CDR3 bases are TGTGCCAGCAGCCAATCAGGGAATAAAAACATTCAGTACTTC. Protein product: CASSQSGNKNIQYF.

The CDR3 coding sequence is TGCGCCAGCAGCTTGATGACAGACAATGAGCAGTTCTTC. Translated: CASSLMTDNEQFF. The chain is built from TRBV5-1 and TRBJ2-1, with D perhaps matching TRBD1 (5 bases). The CDR3 extends over 13 amino acids. CDR1 is SGHRS and CDR2 is YFSETQ in the germline V gene. V was cut by 1 base and J by 5 bases, with 7 bases left in between.

This chain links TRBV2 with TRBJ2-2, with D unresolved. Trimming cost V 6 bases and J 1 base, with 6 bases left between them. Germline V lookup: CDR1 SNHLY, CDR2 FYNNEI. There are 13 residues in the CDR3. CDR3 residues: CASSPQNTGELFF. CDR3 nucleotide sequence: TGTGCCAGCAGCCCTCAGAACACCGGGGAGCTGTTTTTT.

The rearrangement links TRBV5-1 to TRBJ2-7, with a weak D call TRBD1 (6 bases). V lost 0 bases and J 2 bases, leaving 15 bases between the germline ends. The germline gives CDR1 SGHRS, CDR2 YFSETQ. This CDR3 comprises 16 residues. CDR3 nucleotides: TGCGCCAGCAGCTTGGAGCCAGGGGCAGGGGCCTACGAGCAGTACTTC. Its protein product is CASSLEPGAGAYEQYF.

This chain links TRBV5-4 with TRBJ2-7; D is perhaps TRBD2 (6 bases). The ends were cut back, 0 bases at V and 7 bases at J, with 8 bases in the middle. There are 12 residues in the CDR3. Germline CDR1 and CDR2: SGHNT and YYREEE (reference sequence). The CDR3 coding sequence is TGTGCCAGCAGCTTGGCGGGGGAAGAGCAGTACTTC. This codes for CASSLAGEEQYF.

V and J are TRBV11-3 and TRBJ2-1, with 10 bases aligning to TRBD2. Germline CDR1 and CDR2: SGHNT and YENEEA. The CDR3 contains 14 residues. Trimming removed 1 base from V and 8 bases from J; junction bases left unmatched: 2. CDR3 amino acids: CASSLGLAGDEQFF. The CDR3 DNA is TGTGCCAGCAGCTTAGGGCTAGCGGGGGATGAGCAGTTCTTC.

The V and J genes are TRBV29-1 and TRBJ2-5, with a tentative D call TRBD2 (7 bases). Trimming pared 2 bases from V and 4 bases from J, leaving 11 bases between. CDR1 and CDR2 from the germline V gene are SQVTM and ANQGSEA. The CDR3 consists of 13 residues. The CDR3, as DNA: TGCAGCGTTGAAAGGGGGGGGCTAGAGACCCAGTACTTC. Translated, it gives CSVERGGLETQYF.

The chain has TRBV6-1 and TRBJ1-1, with TRBD1 matching over 9 bases. CDR1 MNHNS and CDR2 SASEGT come from the germline V gene. The CDR3 has 17 amino acids. The junction had 11 bases not matched to a gene; V was cut back by 5 bases and J by 1 base. CDR3 DNA sequence: TGTGCCAGCAGTCAGGGGCGCGGACAGGGGAAGAACACTGAAGCTTTCTTT. Its protein is CASSQGRGQGKNTEAFF.

The chain is built from TRBV11-2 and TRBJ1-3; D remains unclear. V lost 10 bases to trimming and J lost 0 bases, with 13 bases between them. This CDR3 comprises 14 residues. Germline V gene data show CDR1 as SGHAT and CDR2 as FQNNGV. This CDR3 reads CATLPWRSGNTIYF. In nucleotides, the CDR3 is TGTGCCACCCTCCCGTGGCGCTCTGGAAACACCATATATTTT.